The 4 T cell receptor beta chains below come from one sample, sequenced in a study of blood T cell repertoires in COVID-19. Using immunoSEQ multiplex PCR, the repertoire was profiled, and TCRdb retains in-frame clones only, with some absent. The sample includes about 56,000 clones, more than 80% of them seen just once. Input material: peripheral blood. These receptors were obtained from a human donor in a cohort sampled during active COVID-19.

The gene calls are TRBV6-2 or TRBV6-3 and TRBJ1-1; the D is unclear. Looked up from germline, CDR1 is MNHEY and CDR2 is SVGEGT. This CDR3 is 15 amino acids long. V was trimmed by 1 base and J by 5 bases, leaving 14 bases between them. CDR3 sequence reads: CASSYLPTTSTEAFF. Written as DNA, the CDR3 is TGTGCCAGCAGTTACTTACCGACAACCAGTACTGAAGCTTTCTTT.

The chain joins TRBV5-1 to TRBJ1-4; D is ambiguous. This CDR3 comprises 14 residues. Germline-derived CDR1 and CDR2 are SGHRS and YFSETQ. The germline V and J ends were trimmed by 0 bases and 1 base, with 4 bases remaining between them. The CDR3 is CASSLDGTNEKLFF. DNA of the CDR3: TGCGCCAGCAGCTTGGACGGAACTAATGAAAAACTGTTTTTT. The full variable domain, completed using reference TRBV5-1 and TRBJ1-4, is KAGVTQTPRYLIKTRGQQVTLSCSPISGHRSVSWYQQTPGQGLQFLFEYFSETQRNKGNFPGRFSGRQFSNSRSEMNVSTLELGDSALYLCASSLDGTNEKLFFGSGTQLSVL.

This clone has only one observation. CDR3 nucleotides: TGTGCCAGCAGTTTGCAGGGGGGACGTAATTGGGAGACCCAGTACTTC. Its translation is CASSLQGGRNWETQYF. The J gene is TRBJ2-5, the V gene TRBV6-5, with TRBD1 as a possible D gene (7 bases). CDR3 size: 16 residues. The V end was cut by 4 bases, the J end by 5 bases, with 20 bases between. The germline gives CDR1 MNHEY, CDR2 SVGAGI.

This sequence joins TRBV19 and TRBJ2-1; no definite D call. V dropped 5 bases and J dropped 0 bases, with 14 bases sitting between them. The germline V gene encodes CDR1 LNHDA and CDR2 SQIVND (reference sequence). The CDR3 has 16 residues. The CDR3 region has the DNA TGTGCCAGTAGTCCCCCCGACTTACCCTCCTACAATGAGCAGTTCTTC. It encodes CASSPPDLPSYNEQFF.